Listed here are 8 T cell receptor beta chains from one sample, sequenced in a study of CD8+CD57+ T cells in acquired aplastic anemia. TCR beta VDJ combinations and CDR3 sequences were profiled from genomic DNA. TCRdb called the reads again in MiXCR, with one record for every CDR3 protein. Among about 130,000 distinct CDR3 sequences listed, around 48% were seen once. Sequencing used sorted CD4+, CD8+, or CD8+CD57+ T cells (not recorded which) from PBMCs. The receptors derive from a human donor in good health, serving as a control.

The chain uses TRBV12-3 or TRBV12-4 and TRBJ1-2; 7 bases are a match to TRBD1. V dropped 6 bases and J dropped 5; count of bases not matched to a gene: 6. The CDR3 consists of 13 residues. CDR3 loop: CASRKGQTYGYTF. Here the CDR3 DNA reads TGTGCCAGCAGGAAGGGACAGACATATGGCTACACCTTC.

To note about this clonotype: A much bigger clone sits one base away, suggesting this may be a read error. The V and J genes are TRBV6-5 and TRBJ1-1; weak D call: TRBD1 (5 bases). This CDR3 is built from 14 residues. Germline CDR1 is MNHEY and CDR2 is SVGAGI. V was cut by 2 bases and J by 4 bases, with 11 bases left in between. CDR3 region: CASSYQGESTEAFF. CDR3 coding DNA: TGTGCCAGCAGTTACCAAGGGGAGAGCACTGAAGCTTTCTTT.

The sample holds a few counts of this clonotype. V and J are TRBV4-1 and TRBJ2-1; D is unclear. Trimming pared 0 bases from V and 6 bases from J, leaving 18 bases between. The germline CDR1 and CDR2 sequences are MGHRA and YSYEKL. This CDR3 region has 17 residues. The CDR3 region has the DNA TGCGCCAGCAGCCAAGATGCGGCGCCCAAATTTGTCAATGAGCAGTTCTTC. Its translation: CASSQDAAPKFVNEQFF.

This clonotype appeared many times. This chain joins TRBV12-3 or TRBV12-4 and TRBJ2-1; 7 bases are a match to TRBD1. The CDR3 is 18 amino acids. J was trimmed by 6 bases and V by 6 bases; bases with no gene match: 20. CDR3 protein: CASSPMTGWRRGPNEQFF. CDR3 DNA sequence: TGTGCCAGCAGCCCAATGACAGGGTGGAGGCGCGGGCCCAATGAGCAGTTCTTC.

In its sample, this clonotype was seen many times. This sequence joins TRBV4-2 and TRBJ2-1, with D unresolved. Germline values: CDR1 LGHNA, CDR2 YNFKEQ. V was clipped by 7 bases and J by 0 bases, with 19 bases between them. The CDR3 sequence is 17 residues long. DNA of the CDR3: TGTGCCAGCACTACCTCCTATACCCCGAGCTCCTACAATGAGCAGTTCTTC. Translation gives CASTTSYTPSSYNEQFF.

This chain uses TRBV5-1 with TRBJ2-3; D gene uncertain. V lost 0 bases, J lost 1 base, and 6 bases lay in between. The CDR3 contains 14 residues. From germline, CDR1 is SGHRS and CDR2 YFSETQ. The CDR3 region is CASSLEQGTDTQYF. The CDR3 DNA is TGCGCCAGCAGCTTGGAGCAGGGCACAGATACGCAGTATTTT.

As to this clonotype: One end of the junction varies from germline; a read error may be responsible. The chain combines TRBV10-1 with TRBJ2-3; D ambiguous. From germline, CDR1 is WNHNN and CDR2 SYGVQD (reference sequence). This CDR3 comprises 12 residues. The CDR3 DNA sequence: TGCGCCAGCAGCGACTCATCGGGTACGCAGTGTTTT. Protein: CASSDSSGTQCF.

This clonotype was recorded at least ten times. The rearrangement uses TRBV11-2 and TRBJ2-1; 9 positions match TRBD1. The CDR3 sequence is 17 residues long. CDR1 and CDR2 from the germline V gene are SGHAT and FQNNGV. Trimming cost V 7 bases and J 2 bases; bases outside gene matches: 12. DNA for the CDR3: TGTGCCAGCACCAAACAGGGGGCCCTAAATACCTACAATGAGCAGTTCTTC. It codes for CASTKQGALNTYNEQFF.